The subject of this entry is one T cell receptor (beta chain). Treatment of the sample: 15 to 20 received Ad26.COV2.S at low or high dose, single or two shots; about 5 received placebo; per-sample allocation not given. Day 63 after the first injection of vaccine or placebo was the sampling time. TCRdb's copy holds only in-frame clones and misses some; the assay was immunoSEQ multiplex PCR. The data show 350,000 to 450,000 clones, over 80% seen once. V was clipped by 2 bases and J by 1 base; unmatched bases: 11. Germline V gene data show CDR1 as SNHLY and CDR2 as FYNNEI. CDR3 length: 19 amino acids. The entry originates in a study of Ad26.COV2.S vaccination and SARS-CoV-2 variants.

Sequencing used peripheral blood, obtained in a trial of Ad26.COV2.S vaccine versus placebo. This sequence was found in a person between 18 and 65 years old who received the Ad26.COV2.S COVID-19 vaccine or a placebo. The rearrangement uses TRBV2 and TRBJ1-1; the match to TRBD1 covers 12 bases. In DNA form, the CDR3 reads TGTGCCAGCAGTGAAATCGGTCGGGGACAGGGGGCTTGGAACACTGAAGCTTTCTTT. Amino acids: CASSEIGRGQGAWNTEAFF.